This is a list of T cell receptor beta chains from one sample in a study of blood T cell repertoires in COVID-19. Sequencing was performed with immunoSEQ multiplex PCR; in TCRdb, only in-frame clones are kept and a portion is missing. The top ten hold 5% of the sample, which has roughly 150,000 clones, more than 70% seen once. The sample was peripheral blood. The receptors stem from a woman between 50 and 59 years old with acute or convalescent COVID-19. Both conserved end residues are trimmed from each CDR3. Fields, in order: CDR3 protein, J gene, V gene.

CDR3aa: ASSQYLEGKGQSSYNSPLH
j_gene: TRBJ1-6
v_gene: TRBV4-3

CDR3aa: AGHDSSGANVLT
j_gene: TRBJ2-6
v_gene: TRBV7-2

CDR3aa: ASEGGVVPYEQY
j_gene: TRBJ2-7
v_gene: TRBV6-5

CDR3aa: ASSSGGRSSSPLH
j_gene: TRBJ1-6
v_gene: TRBV7-2

CDR3aa: ASSPGTISYNEQF
j_gene: TRBJ2-1
v_gene: TRBV4-2

CDR3aa: ASSRGLEAGELF
j_gene: TRBJ2-2
v_gene: TRBV2

CDR3aa: ASSEWAGTDEKLF
j_gene: TRBJ1-4
v_gene: TRBV6-1

CDR3aa: ASSLVLEAYEQY
j_gene: TRBJ2-7
v_gene: TRBV5-1

CDR3aa: ASSQGQANTEAF
j_gene: TRBJ1-1
v_gene: TRBV7-3

CDR3aa: ASSMGPLNEQF
j_gene: TRBJ2-1
v_gene: TRBV19

CDR3aa: ASSPGHGTEAF
j_gene: TRBJ1-1
v_gene: TRBV28

CDR3aa: ASSAGLAGGRTEQF
j_gene: TRBJ2-1
v_gene: TRBV11-3

CDR3aa: AISGPGTGEWYEQF
j_gene: TRBJ2-1
v_gene: TRBV10-3

CDR3aa: ASSIRQLYEQY
j_gene: TRBJ2-7
v_gene: TRBV11-2

CDR3aa: ASSLIVAGDQETQY
j_gene: TRBJ2-5
v_gene: TRBV5-1

CDR3aa: ASSSQGARYGYT
j_gene: TRBJ1-2
v_gene: TRBV28

CDR3aa: ASSFVIGGDNEQF
j_gene: TRBJ2-1
v_gene: TRBV27

CDR3aa: ASSRQGGLDQPQH
j_gene: TRBJ1-5
v_gene: TRBV6-5

CDR3aa: ASSQGPGQNSPLH
j_gene: TRBJ1-6
v_gene: TRBV4-2

CDR3aa: ASSLQLTSGALDTQY
j_gene: TRBJ2-3
v_gene: TRBV7-6

CDR3aa: ASSLAAHSNQPQH
j_gene: TRBJ1-5
v_gene: TRBV7-2

CDR3aa: ASSLGAGTGHEQY
j_gene: TRBJ2-7
v_gene: TRBV7-7

CDR3aa: ASSNTGGGTDTQY
j_gene: TRBJ2-3
v_gene: TRBV6-2/TRBV6-3

CDR3aa: ASSPSGQGLYGYT
j_gene: TRBJ1-2
v_gene: TRBV2

CDR3aa: ASSPNRVSSGELF
j_gene: TRBJ2-2
v_gene: TRBV7-2

CDR3aa: ASSSGLLGYEQY
j_gene: TRBJ2-7
v_gene: TRBV27

CDR3aa: ASSWTQETQY
j_gene: TRBJ2-5
v_gene: TRBV5-5

CDR3aa: ASSGQGNEQY
j_gene: TRBJ2-7
v_gene: TRBV18

CDR3aa: ASSSLAGGPETQY
j_gene: TRBJ2-5
v_gene: TRBV6-5

CDR3aa: ASSVNPVDTDTQY
j_gene: TRBJ2-3
v_gene: TRBV9

CDR3aa: ASSRGQGENTEAF
j_gene: TRBJ1-1
v_gene: TRBV11-2